This T cell receptor beta chain was retrieved from a study of T cell changes during pregnancy in multiple sclerosis. Using immunoSEQ multiplex PCR, the repertoire was profiled, and TCRdb retains in-frame clones only, with some absent. The sample has some 59,000 clones, less than 95% seen once; the top ten hold about 6.4%. Germline CDR1 is SQVTM and CDR2 is ANQGSEA. The length of the CDR3 is 15 residues. Germline trimming cut 7 bases from V and 4 bases from J; bases unmatched to any gene: 10. The chain couples TRBV29-1 to TRBJ1-2; TRBD1 agrees at 12 bases. The sequence came from a female donor in good health, enrolled as a control in a pregnancy study. This specimen was peripheral blood, taken in the third trimester of pregnancy. The CDR3 DNA follows: TGCAGCGACTACGAACCGGGACAGGGGGCCTATGGCTACACCTTC. It is translated as CSDYEPGQGAYGYTF.